The source of this TCR beta chain is a study of blood T cells in healthy people across ages. CDR3 length equals 15 residues. Trimming stripped 5 bases from V and 3 bases from J, with 16 bases between. Sample-barcoded 5' priming and a J-beta primer mix drove a second PCR of roughly 6 to 12 cycles. Every cDNA molecule bore a tag from a template-switch adaptor containing 12 random nucleotides. MiXCR was run by TCRdb on the 5' RACE reads, yielding one entry per CDR3 protein. The sample has about 780,000 distinct CDR3 sequences; about half are singletons. In regard to this clonotype: Its antigen remains unidentified.

Study-level results: More naive CD4+ cells and higher diversity were found in long-lived than in aged donors.

The chain combines TRBV12-3 or TRBV12-4 with TRBJ1-2, with D uncertain. The source material was blood. The receptor comes from an elderly man in good health. The CDR3 DNA is TGTGCCAGCAGTCTCTCGACACTGCCCCACTATGGCTACACCTTC. Translating it yields CASSLSTLPHYGYTF.